This record looks at one T cell receptor beta chain sequence and its context. What this receptor recognizes is not known. Base quality data are lacking; no much larger clone is found one base away. Library preparation employed the immunoSEQ multiplex PCR assay. A mixture of 60 forward primers for TCR Vbeta segments and 13 reverse primers for TCR Jbeta segments was used in the multiplex PCR. Amplification of the CDR3 region of rearranged TCR beta genes was performed with a multiplex PCR assay on genomic DNA. The Illumina HiSeq System was used to sequence the amplified TCR beta libraries as 87-base-pair reads. As for how the authors treated the data: Across the roughly 600 repertoires, a later analysis counted tens of millions of unique TCR beta chains, around 11 million of which were shared by at least two donors. Raw reads were error-corrected and collapsed into unique sequences by a nearest-neighbor algorithm in which closely related sequences were merged to remove PCR and sequencing errors. To assign V, D and J gene segments, CDR3 sequences were aligned to IMGT reference sequences. For a sequence to be retained, a match of at least six nucleotides was required to both a V gene segment and a J gene segment. Rearrangements were classified as productive when the CDR3 lacked stop codons and remained in frame with V and J, and all other rearrangements were classified as non-productive. Following IMGT convention, CDR3 was defined as the stretch from the second conserved V-encoded cysteine up to the conserved J-encoded phenylalanine. Sequences without an unambiguous match to a single V gene segment were excluded from the earlier analysis of several hundred of the donors. An earlier analysis of almost 600 of the donors classified V segments as functional when productive rearrangements were above 56.7% and as segregating when the standard deviation between donors was above 5%. To diagnose cytomegalovirus status from the catalog of TCR beta chain sequences, a statistical classification framework was built. A later analysis assigned V and J genes by comparing TCR nucleotide sequences with IMGT/GENE-DB human TR gene sequences. The TCRdist pipeline was used in a later analysis to assign CDR3 sequences and most-parsimonious VDJ recombination scenarios. A later analysis defined each TCR beta chain by its CDR3 amino acid sequence plus V-gene family, and excluded reads lacking a unique V-gene family. To address suspected cross-contamination and a sequencing artifact, a later analysis removed several hundred highly shared, low-generation-probability nucleotide sequences. In a later analysis, a clonal expansion index for each public chain was calculated from normalized within-repertoire ranks of inferred template counts. Generation probabilities in a later analysis came from a VDJ recombination model fitted to out-of-frame rearrangements, and those results were checked against IGoR. In a later analysis, hypergeometric tests were used to score TCR-TCR, TCR-HLA and TCR-CMV co-occurrence, with a repertoire-size bias correction applied to TCR pairs. False discovery rates were estimated in a later analysis by permuting HLA or CMV assignments 20 times. A later analysis grouped co-occurring TCRs with DBSCAN, adding TCRdist sequence similarity when clustering within HLA-allele-positive subsets. For co-occurrence clustering, repertoires with fewer than 30,000 or more than 120,000 public chains were excluded, along with roughly 5 repertoires with anomalous nucleotide sharing. TCRdb carries this immuneACCESS record with in-frame sequences only. Its versions omit some clonotypes, under half of them owing to an unresolved V gene in the studies checked, with the rest unexplained. The V and J calls and clone size were taken over from that table, and D and trimming were inferred from the DNA. The sample yields about 97,000 clones; roughly four fifths were counted once. The biggest ten clones account for 9.6% of the sample.

Deletion took 5 bases off V and 0 bases off J, with a span of 14 bases between the germline ends. The germline V gene sets CDR1 to MDHEN and CDR2 to SYDVKM. Spanning cysteine to phenylalanine, the CDR3 consists of 16 amino acids. CDR3 DNA only is kept here, 48 bases in frame from base 1. The data were taken from a study of cytomegalovirus exposure and HLA in healthy donors (dated by TCRdb to the late 2010s). Some background on the complete study: An earlier analysis of 550 to 700 of the donors reported approximately 290 Gb of sequence data and roughly 100 million unique TCR beta sequences from 150 million to 200 million T cells. Approximately 330 gigabases of sequencing data and roughly 80 million unique TCR sequences made up an early release that covered 640 HLA-typed donors. Among the roughly 400 genotyped donors, around 79% belonged to the genetic ancestry cluster associated with self-reported Caucasian donors. The study was designed to test whether signatures of past pathogen exposure could be identified by cataloging public T cell receptors. The T cell repertoires of 666 subjects were profiled by immunosequencing and related to cytomegalovirus serostatus. Along with the roughly 610-subject first cohort, a separate validation cohort of approximately 110 different subjects was used. To predict cytomegalovirus infection status, the study brought together high-throughput TCR immunosequencing, statistical association of individual TCRs with disease status, and machine learning. A later analysis re-examined previously published TCR beta repertoires from more than 650 donors and added high-resolution HLA genotyping to investigate patterns of TCR occurrence. Rather than drawing on any new phenotypic data, the later analysis identified candidate immune exposures from TCR beta sequences and the way those sequences occurred across donors. In an earlier analysis of roughly 540 of the donors, high-throughput TCR beta sequencing was used to judge whether each TCR beta V gene segment behaved as functional or pseudogenic. Donor age, sex, ethnicity and CMV serostatus were compiled alongside the repertoire data. Genome-wide SNP genotypes for about three fifths of the 666 donors were used in a later genetic analysis, which treated that subset as a discovery cohort. Every repertoire in the discovery cohort had been generated on one and the same sequencing platform. Both class I and class II loci were covered by HLA typing, at four-digit resolution. The number of donors typed differed by locus, with about 629-640 for A, B, C, DRB1 and DQB1, around 500 for DQA1, about 610 for DPA1, and around 450 for DPB1. About five DR-DQ haplotypes were treated as single units for association and clustering because of strong linkage in the cohort. Among some 400 genotyped donors of the cohort, an average of about 220,000 unique TCR beta nucleotide sequences was sequenced per donor, of which about 18% were non-productive. The study at large found these results: The classifier was reported to diagnose cytomegalovirus status with high specificity and sensitivity in both the original and validation cohorts. In this cohort, only TCR beta chains were sequenced, and detectable features were limited by the absence of alpha or paired-chain data. Because counts were too low, more than 15 rarely observed V segments, including chromosome 9 orphons, were excluded from the earlier analysis of 500 to 700 of the donors. In vitro tests confirmed that a few of the cytomegalovirus-associated TCR beta chains recognize cytomegalovirus antigens. For the cohort, immune exposure information was limited to CMV serostatus. Sequencing depth was assumed to be roughly uniform across donors in the presence/absence analyses, though that assumption may not hold. Broadly in line with IMGT annotations, most TCR beta V segments showed up in productive rearrangements about 87% or about 30% of the time in an earlier analysis of 587 of the donors. Because HLA typing was unavailable for some donors at each locus, only the typed subset was used in association tests. Some IMGT-functional V segments, including TRBV6-2 and TRBV6-3, could not be distinguished by the 87-base-pair reads and were therefore excluded. Most CMV-associated TCR beta chains appeared to be HLA-restricted in a later analysis, and the HLA associations seemed to be driven largely by CMV exposure. Correlated functional status among segregating V segments might reflect linkage disequilibrium, but an unknown experimental factor could not be ruled out. A later genetic analysis reported fewer N-insertions in productive TCRs among donors in an Asian-associated ancestry cluster than the approximately 700-donor mean. A later analysis reported that several top co-occurrence clusters appeared linked to parvovirus B19, influenza, CMV and Epstein-Barr virus. Across donors, most TCR sequences were observed very rarely, whereas some public TCRs were present in many individuals. In a later analysis, HLA-associated TCR beta chains were found to be more clonally expanded and to have lower generation probabilities than equally common non-associated chains. A later analysis found that TCR association rates varied across HLA loci, with DRB1 alleles showing the most associated TCRs and HLA-C alleles the fewest. An association between a missense DCLRE1C variant and V-gene and J-gene trimming of TCR beta chains was found in a later genetic analysis and replicated in an independent cohort. A later analysis associated 16,951 TCR beta sequences with specific HLA alleles at a false discovery rate of 0.05. A total of fewer than 200 TCR beta chains were listed by the study as associated with cytomegalovirus. When HLA alleles, especially DR and DQ, strongly co-occurred, attributing TCR associations to individual alleles was difficult. According to the authors, the approach could potentially be generalized to other disease states and immunological phenotypes. A further reported finding was that TCR beta sequences accurately predicted the HLA-A and HLA-B alleles for most subjects in the first cohort. The sequencing pipeline was judged likely to have produced a cluster of highly shared sequence variants as a technical artifact.

In total, fewer than 750 healthy bone marrow donors made up the cohort. At the time of sampling, all cohort members were nominally healthy, though unrecorded immune exposures were likely present. The donor was CMV seropositive and was included in the group of approximately 300 seropositive cohort members. A peripheral blood sample was provided by each donor, and peripheral blood mononuclear cells were used for TCR beta sequencing. The Qiagen DNeasy Blood Extraction Kit was used to extract genomic DNA from the blood cell samples. The specimen sequenced was PBMCs. The chain links TRBV28 with TRBJ1-3; a tentative D match to TRBD1 spans 6 bases. The clonotype originates from a male donor in good health and CMV-seropositive. The CDR3 region reads CASSQGTVSSGNTIYF. The bases read TGTGCCAGCAGTCAGGGGACGGTGAGCTCTGGAAACACCATATATTTT. Beyond the CDR3, the reference TRBV28 and TRBJ1-3 genes provide the residues; the full variable domain reads: DVKVTQSSRYLVKRTGEKVFLECVQDMDHENMFWYRQDPGLGLRLIYFSYDVKMKEKGDIPEGYSVSREKKERFSLILESASTNQTSMYLCASSQGTVSSGNTIYFGEGSWLTVV.